This T cell receptor (beta chain) was observed in a study of T cell clones after liver transplantation. Study summary: TCRbeta sequencing after a pre-transplant mixed lymphocyte reaction identified graft-donor-reactive clones, later tracked in post-transplant blood. As an antigen-independent comparator, third-party-reactive TCRbeta sequences came from pre-transplant mixed lymphocyte reactions.

Libraries were prepared by immunoSEQ multiplex PCR; TCRdb keeps only in-frame clonotypes and omits some of them. This table holds some 70,000 clones, more than 90% found once. Germline trimming cut 4 bases from V and 5 bases from J; bases unmatched to any gene: 6. The germline CDR1 and CDR2 sequences are LGHNA and YNFKEQ. CDR3 size: 14 residues. The receptor comes from a human donor who received a liver transplant. The chain carries TRBV4-2 and TRBJ2-3; 7 nucleotides line up with TRBD2. The source material was CD4+ T cells from blood, sampled before liver transplant. The chain's CDR3 is CASSPGLEGDTQYF. CDR3 in DNA: TGTGCCAGCAGCCCCGGACTAGAGGGAGATACGCAGTATTTT.